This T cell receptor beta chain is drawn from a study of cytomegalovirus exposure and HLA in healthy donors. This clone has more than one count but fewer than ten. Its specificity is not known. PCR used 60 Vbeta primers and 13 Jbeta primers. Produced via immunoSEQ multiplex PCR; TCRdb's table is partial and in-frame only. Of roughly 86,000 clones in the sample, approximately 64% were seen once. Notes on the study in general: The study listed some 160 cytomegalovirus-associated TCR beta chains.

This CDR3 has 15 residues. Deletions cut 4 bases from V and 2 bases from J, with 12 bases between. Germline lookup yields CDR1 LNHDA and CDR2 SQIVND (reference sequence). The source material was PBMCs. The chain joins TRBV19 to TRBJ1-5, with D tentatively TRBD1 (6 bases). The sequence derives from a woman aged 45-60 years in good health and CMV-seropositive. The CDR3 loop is CASSSGGNGNQPQHF. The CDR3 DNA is TGTGCCAGTAGTAGCGGGGGCAACGGCAATCAGCCCCAGCATTTT.